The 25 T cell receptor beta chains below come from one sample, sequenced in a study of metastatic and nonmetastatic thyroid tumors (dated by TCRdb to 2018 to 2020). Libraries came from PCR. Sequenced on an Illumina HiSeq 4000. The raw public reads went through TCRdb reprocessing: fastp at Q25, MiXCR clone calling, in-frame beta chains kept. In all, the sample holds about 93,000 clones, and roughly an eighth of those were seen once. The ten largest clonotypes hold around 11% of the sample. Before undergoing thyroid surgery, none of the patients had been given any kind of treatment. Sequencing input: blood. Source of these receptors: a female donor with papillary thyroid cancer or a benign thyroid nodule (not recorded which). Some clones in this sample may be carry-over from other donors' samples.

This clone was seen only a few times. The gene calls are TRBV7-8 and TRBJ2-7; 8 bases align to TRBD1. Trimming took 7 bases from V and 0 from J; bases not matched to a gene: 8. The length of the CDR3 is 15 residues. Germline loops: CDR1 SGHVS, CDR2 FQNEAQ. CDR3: CASNSEGQGSYEQYF. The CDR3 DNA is TGTGCCAGCAACTCGGAAGGACAGGGCTCCTACGAGCAGTACTTC.

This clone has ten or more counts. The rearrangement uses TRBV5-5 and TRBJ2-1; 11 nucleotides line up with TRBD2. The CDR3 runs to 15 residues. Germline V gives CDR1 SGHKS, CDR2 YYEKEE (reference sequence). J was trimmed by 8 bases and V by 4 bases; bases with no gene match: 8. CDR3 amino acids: CASSAIAGGGYEQFF. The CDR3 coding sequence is TGTGCCAGCAGCGCAATAGCGGGAGGGGGCTATGAGCAGTTCTTC.

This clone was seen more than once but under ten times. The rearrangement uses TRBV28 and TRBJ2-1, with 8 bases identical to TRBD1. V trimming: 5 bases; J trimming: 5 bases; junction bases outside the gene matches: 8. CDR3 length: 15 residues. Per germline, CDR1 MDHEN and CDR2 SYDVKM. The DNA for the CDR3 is TGTGCCAGCAGTCCGGAGGACAGGGCCGACAATGAGCAGTTCTTC. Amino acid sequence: CASSPEDRADNEQFF.

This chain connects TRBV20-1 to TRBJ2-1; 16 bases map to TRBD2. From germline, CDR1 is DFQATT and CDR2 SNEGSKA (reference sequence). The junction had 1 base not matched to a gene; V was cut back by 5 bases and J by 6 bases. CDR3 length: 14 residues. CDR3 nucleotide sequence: TGCAGTGCTGGGACTAGCGGGAGGGCCAATGAGCAGTTCTTC. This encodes CSAGTSGRANEQFF.

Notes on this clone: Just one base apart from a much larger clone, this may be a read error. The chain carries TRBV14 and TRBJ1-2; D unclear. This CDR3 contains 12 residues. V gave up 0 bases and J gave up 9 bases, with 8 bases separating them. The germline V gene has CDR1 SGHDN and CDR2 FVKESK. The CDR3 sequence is CASSQDRCRYTF. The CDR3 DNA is TGTGCCAGCAGCCAAGATCGGTGCCGCTACACCTTC.

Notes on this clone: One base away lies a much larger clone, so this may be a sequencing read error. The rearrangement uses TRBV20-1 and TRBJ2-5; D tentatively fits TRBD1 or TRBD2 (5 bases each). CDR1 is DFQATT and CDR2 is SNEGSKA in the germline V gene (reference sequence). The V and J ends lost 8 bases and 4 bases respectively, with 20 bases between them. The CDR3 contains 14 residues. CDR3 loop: CSTTASGTLETQYF. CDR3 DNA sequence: TGCAGTACCACGGCCTCTGGGACCCTAGAGACCCAGTACTTC.

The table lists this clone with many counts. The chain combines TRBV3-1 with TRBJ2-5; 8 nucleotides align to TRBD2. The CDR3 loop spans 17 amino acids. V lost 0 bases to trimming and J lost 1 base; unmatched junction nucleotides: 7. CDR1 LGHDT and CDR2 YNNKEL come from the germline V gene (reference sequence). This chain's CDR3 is CASSQEIGRAAQETQYF. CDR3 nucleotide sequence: TGTGCCAGCAGCCAAGAGATCGGGAGGGCTGCCCAAGAGACCCAGTACTTC.

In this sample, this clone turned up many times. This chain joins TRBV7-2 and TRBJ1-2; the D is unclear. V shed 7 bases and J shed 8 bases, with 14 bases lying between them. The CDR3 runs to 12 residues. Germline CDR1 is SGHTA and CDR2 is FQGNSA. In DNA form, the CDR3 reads TGTGCCAGCACCCTTCAGTATGGCGGCTACACCTTC. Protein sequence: CASTLQYGGYTF.

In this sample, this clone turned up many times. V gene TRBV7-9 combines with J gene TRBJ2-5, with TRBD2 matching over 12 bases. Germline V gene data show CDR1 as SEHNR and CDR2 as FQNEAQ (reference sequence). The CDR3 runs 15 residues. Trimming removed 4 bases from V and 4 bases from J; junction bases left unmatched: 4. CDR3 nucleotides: TGTGCCAGCAGCTCACTAGCGGGAGGCCGAGAGACCCAGTACTTC. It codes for CASSSLAGGRETQYF.

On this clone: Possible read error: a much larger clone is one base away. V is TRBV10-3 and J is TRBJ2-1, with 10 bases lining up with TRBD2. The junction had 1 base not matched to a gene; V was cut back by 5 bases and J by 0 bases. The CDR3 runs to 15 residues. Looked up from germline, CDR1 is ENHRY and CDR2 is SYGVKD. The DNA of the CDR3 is TGTGCCATCAGTACTAGCGGGGTCTCCTACAATGAGCAGTTCTTC. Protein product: CAISTSGVSYNEQFF.

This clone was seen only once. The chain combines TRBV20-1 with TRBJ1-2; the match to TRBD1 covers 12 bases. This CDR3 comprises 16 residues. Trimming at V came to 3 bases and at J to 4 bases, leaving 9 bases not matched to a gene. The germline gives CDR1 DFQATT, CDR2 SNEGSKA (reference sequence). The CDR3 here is CSASGGQGATFYGYTF. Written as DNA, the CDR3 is TGCAGTGCTAGTGGGGGACAGGGGGCGACTTTCTATGGCTACACCTTC.

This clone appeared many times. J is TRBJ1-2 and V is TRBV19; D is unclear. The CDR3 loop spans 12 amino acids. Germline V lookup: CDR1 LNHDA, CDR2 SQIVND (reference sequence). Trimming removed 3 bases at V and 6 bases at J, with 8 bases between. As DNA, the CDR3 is TGTGCCAGTAGTATCGGCAGAGATGGCTACACCTTC. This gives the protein CASSIGRDGYTF.

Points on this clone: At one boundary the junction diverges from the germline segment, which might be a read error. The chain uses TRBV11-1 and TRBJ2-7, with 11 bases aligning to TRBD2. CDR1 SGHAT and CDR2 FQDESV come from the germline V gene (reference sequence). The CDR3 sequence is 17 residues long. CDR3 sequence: CAISLAGGSASSYDQYF. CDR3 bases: TGTGCCATCAGCTTAGCGGGGGGGTCAGCGAGCAGCTACGATCAGTACTTC.

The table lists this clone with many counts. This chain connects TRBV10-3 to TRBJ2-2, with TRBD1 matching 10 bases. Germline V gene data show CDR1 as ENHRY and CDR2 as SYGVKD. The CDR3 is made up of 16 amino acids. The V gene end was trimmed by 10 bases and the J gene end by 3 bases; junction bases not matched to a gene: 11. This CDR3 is CATASFDRGHTGELFF. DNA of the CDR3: TGTGCCACCGCTTCCTTCGACAGGGGGCACACCGGGGAGCTGTTTTTT.

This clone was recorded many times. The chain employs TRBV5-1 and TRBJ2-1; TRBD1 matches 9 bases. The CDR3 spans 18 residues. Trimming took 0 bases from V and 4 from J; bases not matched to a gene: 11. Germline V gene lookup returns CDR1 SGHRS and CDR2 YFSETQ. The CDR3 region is CASSLVFSGTGQYNEQFF. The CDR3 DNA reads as TGCGCCAGCAGCTTGGTTTTTTCTGGGACAGGGCAATACAATGAGCAGTTCTTC.

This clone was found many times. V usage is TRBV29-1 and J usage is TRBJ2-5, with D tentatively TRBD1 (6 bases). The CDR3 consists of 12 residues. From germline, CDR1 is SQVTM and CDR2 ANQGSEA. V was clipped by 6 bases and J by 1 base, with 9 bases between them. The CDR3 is CSVSRGQETQYF. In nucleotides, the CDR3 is TGCAGCGTAAGCAGGGGCCAAGAGACCCAGTACTTC.

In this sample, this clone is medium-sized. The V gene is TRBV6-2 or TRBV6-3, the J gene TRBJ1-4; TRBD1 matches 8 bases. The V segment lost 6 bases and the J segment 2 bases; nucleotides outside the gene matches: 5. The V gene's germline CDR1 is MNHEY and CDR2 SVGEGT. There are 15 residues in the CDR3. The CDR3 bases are TGTGCCAGCAGCCCATCAGGGGGCACTAATGAAAAACTGTTTTTT. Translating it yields CASSPSGGTNEKLFF.

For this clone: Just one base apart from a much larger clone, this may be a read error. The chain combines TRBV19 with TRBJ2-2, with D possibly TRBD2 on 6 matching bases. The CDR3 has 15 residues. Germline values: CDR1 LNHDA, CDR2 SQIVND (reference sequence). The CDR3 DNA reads TGTGCCAGTAGTATCGGGACTCCTAACACCTGGGAGCTGTTTTTT. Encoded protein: CASSIGTPNTWELFF.

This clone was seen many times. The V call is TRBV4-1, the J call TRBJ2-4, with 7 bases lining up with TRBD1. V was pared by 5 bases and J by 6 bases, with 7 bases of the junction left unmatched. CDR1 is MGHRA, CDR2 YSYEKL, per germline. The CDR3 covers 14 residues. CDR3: CASSATGQINIQYF. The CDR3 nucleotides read TGCGCCAGCAGCGCCACGGGACAGATAAACATTCAGTACTTC.

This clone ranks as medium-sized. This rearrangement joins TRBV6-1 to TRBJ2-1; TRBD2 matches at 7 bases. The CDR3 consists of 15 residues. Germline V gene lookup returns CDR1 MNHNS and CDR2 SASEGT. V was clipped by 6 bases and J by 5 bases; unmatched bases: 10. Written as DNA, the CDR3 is TGTGCCAGCAGGTTACCGGGGGGAAGCAACAATGAGCAGTTCTTC. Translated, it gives CASRLPGGSNNEQFF.

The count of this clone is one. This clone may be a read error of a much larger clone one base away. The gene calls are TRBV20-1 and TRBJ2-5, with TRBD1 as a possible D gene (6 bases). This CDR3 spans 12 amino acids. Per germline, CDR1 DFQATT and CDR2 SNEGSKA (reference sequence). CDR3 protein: CSAQGYQETKYF. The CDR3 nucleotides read TGTAGTGCTCAGGGGTACCAAGAGACCAAGTACTTC.

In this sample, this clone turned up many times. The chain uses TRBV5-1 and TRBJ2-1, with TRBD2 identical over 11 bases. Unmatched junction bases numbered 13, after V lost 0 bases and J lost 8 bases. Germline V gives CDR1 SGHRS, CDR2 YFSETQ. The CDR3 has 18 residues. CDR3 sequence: CASSLVGPTSGGLYEQFF. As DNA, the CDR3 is TGCGCCAGCAGCTTGGTCGGCCCAACTAGCGGGGGTTTGTATGAGCAGTTCTTC. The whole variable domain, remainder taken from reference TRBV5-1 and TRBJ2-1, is KAGVTQTPRYLIKTRGQQVTLSCSPISGHRSVSWYQQTPGQGLQFLFEYFSETQRNKGNFPGRFSGRQFSNSRSEMNVSTLELGDSALYLCASSLVGPTSGGLYEQFFGPGTRLTVL.

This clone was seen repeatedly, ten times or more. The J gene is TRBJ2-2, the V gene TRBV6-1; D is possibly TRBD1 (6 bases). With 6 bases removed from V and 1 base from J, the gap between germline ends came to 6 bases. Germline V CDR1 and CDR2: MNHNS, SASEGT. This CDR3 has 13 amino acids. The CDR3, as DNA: TGTGCCAGCAGACAGGGGAACACCGGGGAGCTGTTTTTT. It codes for CASRQGNTGELFF.

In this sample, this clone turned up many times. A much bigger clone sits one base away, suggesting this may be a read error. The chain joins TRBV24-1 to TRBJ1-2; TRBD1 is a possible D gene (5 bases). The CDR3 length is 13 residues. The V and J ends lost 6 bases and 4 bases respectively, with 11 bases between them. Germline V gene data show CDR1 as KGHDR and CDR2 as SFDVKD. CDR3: CATSQGGLYGYTF. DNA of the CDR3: TGTGCCACCAGTCAGGGCGGACTCTATGGCTACACCTTC.

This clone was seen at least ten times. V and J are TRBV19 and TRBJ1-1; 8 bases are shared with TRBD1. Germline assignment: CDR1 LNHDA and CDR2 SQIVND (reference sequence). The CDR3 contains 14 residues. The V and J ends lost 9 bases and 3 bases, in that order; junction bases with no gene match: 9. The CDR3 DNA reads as TGTGCCAGCAACATTGGACAGGGATACACTGAAGCTTTCTTT. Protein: CASNIGQGYTEAFF.